This T cell receptor beta chain was identified during a study of HIV-infected children after antiretroviral therapy interruption. A 3' RACE protocol on RNA, with unique molecular identifiers, produced the TCR library. TCRdb ran MiXCR on the 3' RACE reads and lists one entry per CDR3 protein. The data contain a few thousand distinct CDR3 sequences, approximately 4.8% of them singletons. The length of the CDR3 is 11 residues. This clonotype was seen ten or more times. Documented treatment: PENTA 11 planned treatment interruption arm or continuous ART arm. The TCR comes from a pool of human donors with HIV. The rearrangement links TRBV21-1 to TRBJ1-1. TRBV21-1 is a pseudogene locus. The sequences come from CD45RO+ CD8+ T cells from PBMCs, pooled from several time points, collected from a donor given antiretroviral therapy, either interrupted or continuous. The subset was: memory CD8+ CD45RO+ CD45RA- T cells. The CDR3 loop reads CASPRGREAFF. In DNA, the CDR3 is TGTGCCAGCCCCAGAGGACGGGAAGCTTTCTTT.